A single sample gave rise to the 24 T cell receptor beta chains below, sequenced in a study of TIL therapy for anti-PD-1-resistant metastatic lung cancer. The immunoSEQ assay was v3. Produced via immunoSEQ multiplex PCR; TCRdb's table is partial and in-frame only. The sample has roughly 54,000 clones; over 75% are singletons. Described time point: pre-treatment sample, taken before nivolumab and TIL therapy. The specimen comprised blood, sampled at baseline. The source is a person aged 25-85 years with non-small cell lung cancer.

V usage is TRBV9 and J usage is TRBJ2-7, with a tentative D call TRBD2 (5 bases). The germline V gene encodes CDR1 SGDLS and CDR2 YYNGEE. The CDR3 sequence is 15 residues long. Trimming removed 0 bases at V and 0 bases at J, with 10 bases between. CDR3 DNA: TGTGCCAGCAGCGTAGGGACTGGCGGCTCCTACGAGCAGTACTTC. The encoded protein is CASSVGTGGSYEQYF.

This clone was seen more than once but under ten times. V is TRBV5-1 and J is TRBJ1-1; D is unresolved. This CDR3 spans 16 amino acids. Trimming shortened V by 4 bases and J by 4 bases, and 20 bases separated the two germline ends. CDR1 and CDR2 from the germline V gene are SGHRS and YFSETQ. The CDR3, as DNA: TGCGCCAGCAGCCCGGAAGGACGGCTTCTTTCCACTGAAGCTTTCTTT. Protein product: CASSPEGRLLSTEAFF.

The V call is TRBV27, the J call TRBJ2-3; D remains ambiguous. Between the trimmed V and J ends, which lost 0 bases and 3 bases, there was a span of 4 bases. Germline CDR1 and CDR2: MNHEY and SMNVEV (reference sequence). The CDR3 is 13 residues long. The CDR3 loop reads CASSLSLTDTQYF. The CDR3 coding sequence is TGTGCCAGCAGTTTATCCCTAACAGATACGCAGTATTTT.

This clone was recorded only once. The rearrangement uses TRBV6-1 and TRBJ2-2; D unclear. Germline V lookup: CDR1 MNHNS, CDR2 SASEGT. Trimming left V 1 base short and J 4 bases short, with 4 bases between. The CDR3 spans 13 residues. The CDR3 nucleotides are TGTGCCAGCAGTGAAGAGGGCACCGGGGAGCTGTTTTTT. Translating it yields CASSEEGTGELFF.

This clone appeared once. The chain employs TRBV5-8 and TRBJ1-1; 10 positions agree with TRBD1. Trimming cost V 4 bases and J 7 bases; bases outside gene matches: 7. From germline, CDR1 is SGHTS and CDR2 YDEGEE. The CDR3 runs 14 residues. CDR3 sequence: CASSVRGQGIEAFF. The CDR3, as DNA: TGTGCCAGCAGCGTAAGGGGACAGGGGATTGAAGCTTTCTTT.

The chain carries TRBV30 and TRBJ2-4; D is unresolved. The CDR3 has 13 residues. Germline V gene data show CDR1 as GTSNPN and CDR2 as SVGIG (reference sequence). V was cut by 0 bases and J by 6 bases, with 9 bases left in between. CDR3 amino acids: CAWSVLWGNIQYF. The CDR3 DNA sequence: TGTGCCTGGAGTGTACTATGGGGAAACATTCAGTACTTC. Based on the CDR3 plus reference TRBV30 and TRBJ2-4, the full variable domain is SQTIHQWPATLVQPVGSPLSLECTVEGTSNPNLYWYRQAAGRGLQLLFYSVGIGQISSEVPQNLSASRPQDRQFILSSKKLLLSDSGFYLCAWSVLWGNIQYFGAGTRLSVL.

The chain links TRBV29-1 to TRBJ1-2; 7 bases match TRBD1. This CDR3 comprises 11 residues. Losses at the gene ends were 4 bases for V and 8 bases for J; bases not matched to a gene: 4. CDR1 and CDR2 (germline): SQVTM, ANQGSEA. CDR3 in amino acids: CSVGDSEGYTF. CDR3 sequence (DNA): TGCAGCGTTGGGGACAGCGAAGGCTACACCTTC.

The chain recombines TRBV6-5 with TRBJ1-4; 7 bases align to TRBD1. From germline, CDR1 is MNHEY and CDR2 SVGAGI. The CDR3 consists of 14 residues. V lost 2 bases to trimming and J lost 8 bases; unmatched junction nucleotides: 5. The CDR3 DNA sequence: TGTGCCAGCAGTTACGGGACAGTAGGGGAAAAACTGTTTTTT. Its translation is CASSYGTVGEKLFF.

V gene TRBV11-2 combines with J gene TRBJ1-3; D unclear. The CDR3 spans 15 residues. V was shortened by 4 bases and J by 0 bases, with 10 bases between the two germline ends. Germline V CDR1 and CDR2: SGHAT, FQNNGV. The CDR3 DNA sequence: TGTGCCAGCAGCTCCCTAACGCACTCTGGAAACACCATATATTTT. It is translated as CASSSLTHSGNTIYF.

The V and J genes are TRBV7-2 and TRBJ2-7; D is undetermined. V lost 1 base and J 1 base, leaving 5 bases between the germline ends. From germline, CDR1 is SGHTA and CDR2 FQGNSA. The CDR3 is 13 residues long. CDR3: CASSLVLSYEQYF. The CDR3 bases are TGTGCCAGCAGCTTAGTGCTTTCCTACGAGCAGTACTTC.

The gene calls are TRBV11-2 and TRBJ2-2; 10 nucleotides agree with TRBD1. This CDR3 contains 16 residues. V lost 5 bases to trimming and J lost 0 bases; unmatched junction nucleotides: 3. From germline, CDR1 is SGHAT and CDR2 FQNNGV. CDR3 DNA sequence: TGTGCCAGCAGCACCGGACAGGGGGCGAACACCGGGGAGCTGTTTTTT. Translation: CASSTGQGANTGELFF.

The V gene is TRBV28, the J gene TRBJ1-5, with 9 bases lining up with TRBD1. J gave up 4 bases and V 2 bases, and 6 bases lay outside the gene matches. The CDR3 runs 16 residues. Per germline, CDR1 MDHEN and CDR2 SYDVKM. CDR3 DNA sequence: TGTGCCAGCAGTTTAGCAACAGGGGGCCGGAATCAGCCCCAGCATTTT. It is translated as CASSLATGGRNQPQHF.

The V call is TRBV5-1, the J call TRBJ2-1; 10 bases map to TRBD1. Germline loops: CDR1 SGHRS, CDR2 YFSETQ. The CDR3 length is 16 residues. After removal of 0 bases from V and 3 bases from J, the junction contained 3 bases not matched to a gene. The CDR3, as DNA: TGCGCCAGCAGCTTGGGAGGGACAGGGGACTACAATGAGCAGTTCTTC. Protein product: CASSLGGTGDYNEQFF.

This sequence joins TRBV7-3 and TRBJ2-1; 7 bases fit TRBD2. CDR3 length: 16 amino acids. V lost 5 bases, J lost 1 base, and 8 bases stayed unmatched. Germline lookup yields CDR1 SGHTA and CDR2 FQGTGA. The CDR3, as DNA: TGTGCCAGCAGCCCCGTGGGAGGGAGTTCCTACAATGAGCAGTTCTTC. Its protein is CASSPVGGSSYNEQFF. Complete variable domain (other parts from reference TRBV7-3 and TRBJ2-1): GAGVSQTPSNKVTEKGKYVELRCDPISGHTALYWYRQSLGQGPEFLIYFQGTGAADDSGLPNDRFFAVRPEGSVSTLKIQRTERGDSAVYLCASSPVGGSSYNEQFFGPGTRLTVL.

The chain carries TRBV9 and TRBJ1-1; possibly TRBD1 for D (5 bases). The CDR3 runs to 16 residues. Germline loops: CDR1 SGDLS, CDR2 YYNGEE. Between the trimmed V and J ends, which lost 4 bases and 0 bases, there was a span of 16 bases. CDR3 region: CASSTPIGAMNTEAFF. The CDR3 DNA sequence: TGTGCCAGCAGCACACCCATTGGGGCGATGAACACTGAAGCTTTCTTT.

This clone was counted between two and nine times. V is TRBV5-1 and J is TRBJ2-7; D may match TRBD1 or TRBD2 (5 bases each). The CDR3 is 14 amino acids. Germline CDR1 SGHRS, CDR2 YFSETQ. The ends were cut back, 0 bases at V and 7 bases at J, with 14 bases in the middle. The CDR3 DNA reads TGCGCCAGCAGCTTGGGAGGGGTCTCCTTGGAGCAGTACTTC. It yields the protein CASSLGGVSLEQYF.

V usage is TRBV30 and J usage is TRBJ1-2; perhaps TRBD1 as D (6 bases). The CDR3 runs to 14 residues. The germline CDR1 and CDR2 sequences are GTSNPN and SVGIG (reference sequence). Trimming removed 0 bases at V and 2 bases at J, with 10 bases between. The CDR3 DNA sequence: TGTGCCTGGAGTGTTGGGAGGGGGAACTATGGCTACACCTTC. This gives the protein CAWSVGRGNYGYTF.

The chain is built from TRBV4-1 and TRBJ2-7; 8 nucleotides match TRBD1. V lost 9 bases and J lost 2; bases outside the gene matches: 6. CDR3 length: 13 amino acids. CDR1 is MGHRA, CDR2 YSYEKL, per germline. The CDR3 bases are TGCGCCAGTTCCCCGGGACAGGCCTACGAGCAGTACTTC. Translation gives CASSPGQAYEQYF.

This chain connects TRBV25-1 to TRBJ1-2; the D gene is possibly TRBD1 (5 bases). The CDR3 runs 17 residues. V was pared by 7 bases and J by 3 bases, with 24 bases between. CDR1 is MGHDK and CDR2 is SYGVNS in the germline V gene. The CDR3 DNA follows: TGTGCCAGCACCAAAAATGCCGGGACCCAAGGCGACTATGGCTACACCTTC. As protein: CASTKNAGTQGDYGYTF.

This chain joins TRBV25-1 and TRBJ2-1; 10 bases fit TRBD2. The CDR3 is 17 amino acids. J lost 4 bases, V lost 3 bases, and 9 bases had no gene match. Germline V gene sequence: CDR1 MGHDK, CDR2 SYGVNS. CDR3 protein: CASSEGSGGAKYNEQFF. In DNA form, the CDR3 reads TGTGCCAGCAGTGAGGGGAGCGGGGGGGCAAAATACAATGAGCAGTTCTTC.

The chain employs TRBV27 and TRBJ2-7; D is possibly TRBD1 or TRBD2 (5 bases each). The ends were cut back, 4 bases at V and 3 bases at J, with 10 bases in the middle. The CDR3 sequence is 13 residues long. CDR1 and CDR2 from the germline V gene are MNHEY and SMNVEV (reference sequence). As DNA, the CDR3 is TGTGCCAGCAGTTCGGGACCGAGCTACGAGCAGTACTTC. This gives the protein CASSSGPSYEQYF.

The V call is TRBV19, the J call TRBJ1-6, with 8 bases lining up with TRBD1. Germline lookup yields CDR1 LNHDA and CDR2 SQIVND (reference sequence). The CDR3 has 13 amino acids. The V segment lost 2 bases and the J segment 9 bases; nucleotides outside the gene matches: 0. The CDR3 loop reads CASSITGGSPLHF. CDR3 bases: TGTGCCAGTAGTATAACAGGGGGTTCACCCCTCCACTTT.

The chain has TRBV2 and TRBJ1-2; the D gene is possibly TRBD1 (6 bases). The CDR3 is 16 amino acids. Trimming removed 7 bases at V and 0 bases at J, with 18 bases between. CDR1 is SNHLY, CDR2 FYNNEI, per germline. CDR3 region: CASNTPQQGPNYGYTF. CDR3 DNA: TGTGCCAGCAACACACCCCAACAGGGCCCTAACTATGGCTACACCTTC.

The chain employs TRBV5-6 and TRBJ1-1, with 7 bases that match TRBD1. The CDR3 has 11 residues. Germline V gives CDR1 SGHDT, CDR2 YYEEEE. V trimming: 5 bases; J trimming: 8 bases; junction bases outside the gene matches: 3. The CDR3 loop reads CASRTGSEAFF. CDR3 DNA: TGTGCCAGCAGGACAGGGTCAGAAGCTTTCTTT. The whole variable domain, filled in from reference TRBV5-6 and TRBJ1-1, reads DAGVTQSPTHLIKTRGQQVTLRCSPKSGHDTVSWYQQALGQGPQFIFQYYEEEERQRGNFPDRFSGHQFPNYSSELNVNALLLGDSALYLCASRTGSEAFFGQGTRLTVV.